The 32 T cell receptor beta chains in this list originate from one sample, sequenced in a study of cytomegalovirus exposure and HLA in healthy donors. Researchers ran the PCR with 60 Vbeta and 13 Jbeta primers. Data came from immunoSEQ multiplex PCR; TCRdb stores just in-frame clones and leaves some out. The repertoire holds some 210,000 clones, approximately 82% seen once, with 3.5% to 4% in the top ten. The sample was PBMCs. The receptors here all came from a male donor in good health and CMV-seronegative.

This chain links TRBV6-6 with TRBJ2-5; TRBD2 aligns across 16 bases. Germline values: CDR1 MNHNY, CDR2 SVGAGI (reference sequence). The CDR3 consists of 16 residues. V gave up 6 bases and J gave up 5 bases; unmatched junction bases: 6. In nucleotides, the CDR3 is TGTGCCAGCAGCTCCGGGACTAGCGGGAGGGCGGAGACCCAGTACTTC. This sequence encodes CASSSGTSGRAETQYF.

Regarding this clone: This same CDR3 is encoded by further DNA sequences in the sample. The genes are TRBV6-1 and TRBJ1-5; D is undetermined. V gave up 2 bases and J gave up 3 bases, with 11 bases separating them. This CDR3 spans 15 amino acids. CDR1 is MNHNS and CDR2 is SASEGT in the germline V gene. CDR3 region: CASSEFGGSNQPQHF. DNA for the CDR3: TGTGCCAGCAGTGAATTCGGCGGTTCCAATCAGCCCCAGCATTTT.

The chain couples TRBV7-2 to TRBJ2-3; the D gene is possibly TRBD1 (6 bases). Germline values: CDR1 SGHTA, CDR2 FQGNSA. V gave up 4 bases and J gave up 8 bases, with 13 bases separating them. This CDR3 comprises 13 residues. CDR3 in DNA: TGTGCCAGCAGCTCGACAGGTGTAATTACGCAGTATTTT. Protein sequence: CASSSTGVITQYF.

CDR3 in DNA: TGCGCCAGCAGCCACCCGGACAGAAGCTCCTACGAGCAGTACTTC. The encoded protein is CASSHPDRSSYEQYF. The rearrangement uses TRBV4-1 and TRBJ2-7; the D gene is possibly TRBD1 (6 bases). V lost 3 bases to trimming and J lost 0 bases, with 12 bases between them. CDR3 length: 15 residues. The V gene's germline CDR1 is MGHRA and CDR2 YSYEKL.

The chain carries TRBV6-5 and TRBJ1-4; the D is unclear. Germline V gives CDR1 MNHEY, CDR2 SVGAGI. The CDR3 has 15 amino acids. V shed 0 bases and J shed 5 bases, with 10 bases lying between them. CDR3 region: CASSYSQPKNEKLFF. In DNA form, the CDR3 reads TGTGCCAGCAGTTACTCGCAACCTAAAAATGAAAAACTGTTTTTT.

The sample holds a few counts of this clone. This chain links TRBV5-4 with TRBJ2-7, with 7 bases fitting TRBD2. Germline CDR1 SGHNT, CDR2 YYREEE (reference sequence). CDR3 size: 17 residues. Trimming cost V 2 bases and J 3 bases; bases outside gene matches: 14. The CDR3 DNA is TGTGCCAGCAGCTTAGGGGACCGGACTAGACCTATCTACGAGCAGTACTTC. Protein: CASSLGDRTRPIYEQYF.

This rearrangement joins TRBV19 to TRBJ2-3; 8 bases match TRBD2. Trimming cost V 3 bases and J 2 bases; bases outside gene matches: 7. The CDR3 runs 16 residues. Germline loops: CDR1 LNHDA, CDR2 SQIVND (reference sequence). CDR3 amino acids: CASSIAAGGVTDTQYF. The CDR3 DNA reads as TGTGCCAGTAGTATCGCCGCGGGAGGAGTCACAGATACGCAGTATTTT.

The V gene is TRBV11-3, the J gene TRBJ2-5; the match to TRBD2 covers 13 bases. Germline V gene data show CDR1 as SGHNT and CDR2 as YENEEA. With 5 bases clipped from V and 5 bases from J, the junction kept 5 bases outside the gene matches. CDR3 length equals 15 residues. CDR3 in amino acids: CASSRTSGSVETQYF. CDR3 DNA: TGTGCCAGCAGCCGGACTAGCGGGAGTGTGGAGACCCAGTACTTC.

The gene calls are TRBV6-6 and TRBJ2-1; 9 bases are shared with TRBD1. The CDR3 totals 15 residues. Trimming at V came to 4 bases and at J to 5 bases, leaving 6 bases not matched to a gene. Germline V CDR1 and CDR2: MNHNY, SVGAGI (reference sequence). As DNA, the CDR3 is TGTGCCAGCAGTTCCGGGACAGGGAGGGACAATGAGCAGTTCTTC. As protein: CASSSGTGRDNEQFF.

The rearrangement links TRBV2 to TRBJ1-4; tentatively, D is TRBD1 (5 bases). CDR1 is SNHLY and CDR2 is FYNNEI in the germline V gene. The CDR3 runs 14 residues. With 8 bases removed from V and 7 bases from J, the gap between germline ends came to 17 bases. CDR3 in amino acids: CASRSGGGSEKLFF. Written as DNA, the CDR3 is TGTGCCAGCCGTTCGGGGGGAGGGAGTGAAAAACTGTTTTTT.

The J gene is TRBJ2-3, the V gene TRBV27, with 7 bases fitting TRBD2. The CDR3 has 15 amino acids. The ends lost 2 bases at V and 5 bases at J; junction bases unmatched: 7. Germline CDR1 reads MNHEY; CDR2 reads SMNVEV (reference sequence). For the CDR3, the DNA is TGTGCCAGCAGTTTAGAGCGGGACCTTCTAGATACGCAGTATTTT. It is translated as CASSLERDLLDTQYF.

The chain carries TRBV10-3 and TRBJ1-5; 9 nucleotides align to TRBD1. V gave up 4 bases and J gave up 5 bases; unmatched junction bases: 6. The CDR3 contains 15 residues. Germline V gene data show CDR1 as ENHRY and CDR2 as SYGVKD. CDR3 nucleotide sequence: TGTGCCATCAGTGCTCGACAGGGGGGTGATCAGCCCCAGCATTTT. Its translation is CAISARQGGDQPQHF.

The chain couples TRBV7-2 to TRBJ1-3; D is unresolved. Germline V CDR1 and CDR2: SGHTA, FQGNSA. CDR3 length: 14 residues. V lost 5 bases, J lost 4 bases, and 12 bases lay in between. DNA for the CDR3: TGTGCCAGCAGCCCTAGAGGGTACGGAAACACCATATATTTT. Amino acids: CASSPRGYGNTIYF.

The CDR3 reads CASNHPLLVSGTSGRDNTGELFF. The CDR3 region has the DNA TGTGCCAGTAACCACCCCCTCCTCGTATCCGGGACTAGCGGGAGGGATAACACCGGGGAGCTGTTTTTT. The chain carries TRBV19 and TRBJ2-2; TRBD2 agrees at 16 bases. The CDR3 runs to 23 residues. V trimming: 7 bases; J trimming: 2 bases; junction bases outside the gene matches: 22. In germline, CDR1 is LNHDA, CDR2 SQIVND (reference sequence).

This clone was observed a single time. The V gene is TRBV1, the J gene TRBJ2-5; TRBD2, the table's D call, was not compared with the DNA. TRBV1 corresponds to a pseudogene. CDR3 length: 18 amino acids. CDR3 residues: CTSGQSRLLAGARETQYF. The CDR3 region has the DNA TGCACCAGCGGCCAAAGTAGATTGCTAGCGGGAGCACGGGAGACCCAGTACTTC.

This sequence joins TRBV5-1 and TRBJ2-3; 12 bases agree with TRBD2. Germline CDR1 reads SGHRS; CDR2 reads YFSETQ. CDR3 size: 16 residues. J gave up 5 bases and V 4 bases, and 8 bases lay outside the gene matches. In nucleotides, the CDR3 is TGCGCCAGCAGCAAAAGACTAGCGGGAGCAGTAGATACGCAGTATTTT. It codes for CASSKRLAGAVDTQYF.

The CDR3 reads CASRYGVGRDYNEQFF. CDR3 DNA sequence: TGTGCCAGCAGGTACGGAGTAGGGAGGGATTACAATGAGCAGTTCTTC. The chain is built from TRBV7-9 and TRBJ2-1; the match to TRBD2 covers 7 bases. CDR3 size: 16 residues. Germline CDR1 SEHNR, CDR2 FQNEAQ (reference sequence). Trimming at V came to 6 bases and at J to 4 bases, leaving 12 bases not matched to a gene.

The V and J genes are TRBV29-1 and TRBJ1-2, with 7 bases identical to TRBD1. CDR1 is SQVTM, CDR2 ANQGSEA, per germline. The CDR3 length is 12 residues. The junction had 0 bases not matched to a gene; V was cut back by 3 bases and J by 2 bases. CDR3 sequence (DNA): TGCAGCGTTGACAGGGGGAACTATGGCTACACCTTC. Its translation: CSVDRGNYGYTF.

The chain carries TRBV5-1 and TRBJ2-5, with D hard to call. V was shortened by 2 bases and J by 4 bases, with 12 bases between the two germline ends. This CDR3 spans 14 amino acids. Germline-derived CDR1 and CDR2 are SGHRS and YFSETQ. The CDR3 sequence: CASSFRGPGETQYF. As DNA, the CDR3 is TGCGCCAGCAGCTTTCGTGGTCCCGGAGAGACCCAGTACTTC.

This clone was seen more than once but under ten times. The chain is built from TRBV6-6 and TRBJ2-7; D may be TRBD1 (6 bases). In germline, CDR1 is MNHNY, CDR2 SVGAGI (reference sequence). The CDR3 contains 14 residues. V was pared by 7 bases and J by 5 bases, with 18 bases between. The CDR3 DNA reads TGTGCCAGCATCGAACTCAGGGGCTCTAACGAGCAGTACTTC. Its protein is CASIELRGSNEQYF.

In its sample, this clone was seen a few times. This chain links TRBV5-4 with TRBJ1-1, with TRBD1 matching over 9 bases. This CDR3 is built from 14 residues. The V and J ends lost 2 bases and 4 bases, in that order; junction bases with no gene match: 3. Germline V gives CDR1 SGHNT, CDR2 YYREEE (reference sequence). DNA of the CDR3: TGTGCCAGCAGCTTCAGGACAGGGGTCACTGAAGCTTTCTTT. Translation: CASSFRTGVTEAFF.

This chain's CDR3 is CASSQVVETQYF. The CDR3 nucleotides read TGTGCCAGCAGCCAAGTCGTGGAGACCCAGTACTTC. The chain employs TRBV14 and TRBJ2-5; D gene uncertain. The CDR3 sequence is 12 residues long. Trimming pared 1 base from V and 5 bases from J, leaving 5 bases between. Germline CDR1 is SGHDN and CDR2 is FVKESK.

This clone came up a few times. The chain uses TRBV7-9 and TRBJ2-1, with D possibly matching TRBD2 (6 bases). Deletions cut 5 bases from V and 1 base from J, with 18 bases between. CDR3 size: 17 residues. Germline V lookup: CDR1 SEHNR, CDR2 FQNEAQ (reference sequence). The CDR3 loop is CASSPLLSGPSYNEQFF. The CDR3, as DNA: TGTGCCAGCAGCCCCCTCCTAAGCGGGCCTTCCTACAATGAGCAGTTCTTC.

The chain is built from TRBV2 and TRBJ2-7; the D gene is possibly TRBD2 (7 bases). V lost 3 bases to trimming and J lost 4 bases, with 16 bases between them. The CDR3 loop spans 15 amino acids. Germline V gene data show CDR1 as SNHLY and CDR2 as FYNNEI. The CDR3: CASSEGAGEVYEQYF. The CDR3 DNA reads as TGTGCCAGCAGTGAGGGGGCGGGAGAGGTATACGAGCAGTACTTC.

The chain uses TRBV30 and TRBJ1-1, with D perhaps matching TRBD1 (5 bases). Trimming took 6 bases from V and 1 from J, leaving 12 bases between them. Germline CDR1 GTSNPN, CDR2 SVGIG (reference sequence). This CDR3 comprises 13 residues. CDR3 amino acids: CACQGTPNTEAFF. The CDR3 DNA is TGTGCCTGTCAGGGAACCCCGAACACTGAAGCTTTCTTT.

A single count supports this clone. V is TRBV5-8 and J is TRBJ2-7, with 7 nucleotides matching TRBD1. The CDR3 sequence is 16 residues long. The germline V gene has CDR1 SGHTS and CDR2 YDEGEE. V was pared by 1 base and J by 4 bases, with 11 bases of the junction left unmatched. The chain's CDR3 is CASSLTDRVKRYEQYF. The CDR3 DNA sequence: TGTGCCAGCAGCTTGACCGACAGGGTTAAGCGTTACGAGCAGTACTTC.

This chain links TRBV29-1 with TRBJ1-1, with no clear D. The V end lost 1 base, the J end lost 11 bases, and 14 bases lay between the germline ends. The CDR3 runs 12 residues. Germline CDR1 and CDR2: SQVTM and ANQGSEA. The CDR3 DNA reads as TGCAGCGTTGAAGGCCGGAGTATGTCGGCTTTCTTT. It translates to CSVEGRSMSAFF.

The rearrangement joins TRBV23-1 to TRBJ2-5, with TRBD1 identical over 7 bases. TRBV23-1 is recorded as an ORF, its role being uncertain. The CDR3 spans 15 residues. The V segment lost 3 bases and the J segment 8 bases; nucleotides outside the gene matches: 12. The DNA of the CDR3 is TGCGCCAGCAGTCACATCCGGGACAGAGTGGCAACCCAGTACTTC. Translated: CASSHIRDRVATQYF.

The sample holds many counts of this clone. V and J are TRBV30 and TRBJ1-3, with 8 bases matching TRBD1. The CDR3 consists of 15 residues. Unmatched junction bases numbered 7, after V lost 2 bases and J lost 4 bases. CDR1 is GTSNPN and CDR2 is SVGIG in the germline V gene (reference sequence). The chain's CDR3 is CAWSPRTGRGNTIYF. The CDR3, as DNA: TGTGCCTGGAGTCCGCGGACAGGGCGCGGAAACACCATATATTTT. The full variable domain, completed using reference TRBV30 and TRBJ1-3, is SQTIHQWPATLVQPVGSPLSLECTVEGTSNPNLYWYRQAAGRGLQLLFYSVGIGQISSEVPQNLSASRPQDRQFILSSKKLLLSDSGFYLCAWSPRTGRGNTIYFGEGSWLTVV.

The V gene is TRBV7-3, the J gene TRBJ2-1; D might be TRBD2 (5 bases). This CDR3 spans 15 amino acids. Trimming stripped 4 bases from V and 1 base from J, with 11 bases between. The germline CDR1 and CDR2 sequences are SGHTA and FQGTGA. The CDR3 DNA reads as TGTGCCAGCAGCTATTTATCGGGGTCCTACAATGAGCAGTTCTTC. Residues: CASSYLSGSYNEQFF.

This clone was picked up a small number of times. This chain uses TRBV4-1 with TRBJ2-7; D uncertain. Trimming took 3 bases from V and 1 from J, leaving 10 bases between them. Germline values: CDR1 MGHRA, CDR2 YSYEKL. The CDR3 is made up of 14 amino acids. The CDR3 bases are TGCGCCAGCAGCCAGGCACAAGTTTCCTACGAGCAGTACTTC. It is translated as CASSQAQVSYEQYF.

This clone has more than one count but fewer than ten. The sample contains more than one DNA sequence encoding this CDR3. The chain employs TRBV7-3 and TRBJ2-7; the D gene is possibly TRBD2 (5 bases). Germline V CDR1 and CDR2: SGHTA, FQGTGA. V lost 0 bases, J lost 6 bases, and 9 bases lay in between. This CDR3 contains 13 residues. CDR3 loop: CASSLTSGGEQYF. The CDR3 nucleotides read TGTGCCAGCAGCTTAACGTCCGGAGGCGAGCAGTACTTC.